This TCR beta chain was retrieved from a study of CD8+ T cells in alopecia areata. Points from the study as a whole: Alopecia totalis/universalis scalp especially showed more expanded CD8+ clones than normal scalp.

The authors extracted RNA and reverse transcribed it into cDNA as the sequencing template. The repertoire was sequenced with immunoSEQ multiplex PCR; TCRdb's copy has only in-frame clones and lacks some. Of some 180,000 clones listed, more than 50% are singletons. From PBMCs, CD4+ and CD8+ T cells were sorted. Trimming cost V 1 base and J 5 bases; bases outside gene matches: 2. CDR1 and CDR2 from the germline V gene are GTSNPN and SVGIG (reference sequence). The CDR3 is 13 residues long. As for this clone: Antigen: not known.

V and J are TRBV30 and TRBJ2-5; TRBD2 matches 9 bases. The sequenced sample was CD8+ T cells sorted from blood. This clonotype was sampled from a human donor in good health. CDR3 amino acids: CAWSDLAGETQYF. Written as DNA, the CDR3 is TGTGCCTGGAGTGATCTAGCGGGGGAGACCCAGTACTTC. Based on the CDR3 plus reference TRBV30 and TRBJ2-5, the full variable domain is SQTIHQWPATLVQPVGSPLSLECTVEGTSNPNLYWYRQAAGRGLQLLFYSVGIGQISSEVPQNLSASRPQDRQFILSSKKLLLSDSGFYLCAWSDLAGETQYFGPGTRLLVL.